This TCR beta chain is drawn from a study of a mutant IDH1 vaccine in newly diagnosed glioma. Turning to the study itself: Vaccines were first given 4-6 weeks after radiotherapy alone, or with temozolomide cycles. The earlier regimen, radiotherapy, temozolomide, or both, was most often both. Males made up approximately 62% and females around 38% of treated patients, whose mean age was 40.4 years.

Of note for this clone: Its antigen is unidentified.

The assay was immunoSEQ multiplex PCR, and TCRdb's table has in-frame clones only and misses some. The table shows 55,000 to 65,000 clones, with approximately 80% occurring only once. The time point denotes: week 11, during vaccination. A single vaccine dose contained 300 ug of mutant IDH1 20-mer peptide, and topical imiquimod was used with it. New WHO grade 3 or 4 astrocytomas that were IDH1-mutant and ATRX-lost had been found in donors. CDR1 is KGHSH and CDR2 is LQKENI in the germline V gene. The V gene end was trimmed by 6 bases and the J gene end by 4 bases; junction bases not matched to a gene: 12. This CDR3 has 16 residues.

The source was PBMCs, collected from a glioma patient whose treatment included an IDH1 peptide vaccine. This chain links TRBV18 with TRBJ2-1, with TRBD2 matching 7 bases. This clonotype was sampled from a man aged 25 to 40 with glioma. This CDR3 reads CASSPDGGGNYNEQFF. DNA of the CDR3: TGTGCCAGCTCCCCTGATGGGGGGGGGAATTACAATGAGCAGTTCTTC.